The clone carrying this T cell receptor (beta chain) has at least ten counts. Antigen specificity is unknown. Certain patients were not enrolled. These were patients with other autoimmune diseases, uncontrolled infections, pregnancy or lactation. About 10 ml of fresh blood yielded the PBMCs by density gradient. Amplified material comprised TCR beta CDR3 regions derived from RNA transcripts. RT-PCR was first run with HTBI primers, then multiplex PCR in a second round. Each CDR3 protein gets one entry after TCRdb re-called the multiplex PCR reads with MiXCR. The table records 600,000 to 950,000 distinct CDR3 sequences, around 40% of them present only once. The data stem from a study of Graves' ophthalmopathy and Graves' hyperthyroidism. General study points: Sensitivity reached roughly 70% and specificity approximately 78% when the model predicted ophthalmopathy progression. Also, most clonotypes expanded in the thyroid above 0.001 frequency appeared in blood.

The J segment lost 0 bases and the V segment lost 2 bases, leaving 9 bases of the junction unmatched. Germline loops: CDR1 SGHTA, CDR2 FQGNSA. There are 18 residues in the CDR3. Sequenced: peripheral blood. The TCR originated in an adult man with Graves' ophthalmopathy. The chain combines TRBV7-2 with TRBJ2-5, with 10 bases lining up with TRBD2. The CDR3, as DNA: TGTGCCAGCAGCTTAAGGGGATCTAGCGGGAGTTACCAAGAGACCCAGTACTTC. Its protein is CASSLRGSSGSYQETQYF.